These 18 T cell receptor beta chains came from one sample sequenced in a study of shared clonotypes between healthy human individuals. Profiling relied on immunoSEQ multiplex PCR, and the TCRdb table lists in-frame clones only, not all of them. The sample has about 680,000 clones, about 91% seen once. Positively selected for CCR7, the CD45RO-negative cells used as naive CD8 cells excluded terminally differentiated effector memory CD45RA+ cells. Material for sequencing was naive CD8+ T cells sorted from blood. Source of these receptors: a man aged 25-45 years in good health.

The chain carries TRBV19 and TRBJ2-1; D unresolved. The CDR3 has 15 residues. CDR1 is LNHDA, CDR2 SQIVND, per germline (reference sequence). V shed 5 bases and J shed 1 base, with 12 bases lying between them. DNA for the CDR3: TGTGCCAGTAGTCCGACGGAAATTTCCTACAATGAGCAGTTCTTC. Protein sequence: CASSPTEISYNEQFF.

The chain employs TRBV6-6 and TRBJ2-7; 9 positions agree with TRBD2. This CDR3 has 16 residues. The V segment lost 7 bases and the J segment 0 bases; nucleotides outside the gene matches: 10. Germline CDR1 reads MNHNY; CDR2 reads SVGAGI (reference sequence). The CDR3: CASTPTRLAASYEQYF. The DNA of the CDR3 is TGTGCCAGCACCCCAACGCGACTAGCGGCCTCCTACGAGCAGTACTTC.

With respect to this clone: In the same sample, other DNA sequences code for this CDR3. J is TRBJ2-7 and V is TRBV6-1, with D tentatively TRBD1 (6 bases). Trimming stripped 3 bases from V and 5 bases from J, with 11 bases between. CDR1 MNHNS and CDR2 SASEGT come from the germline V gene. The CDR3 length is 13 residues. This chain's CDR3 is CASSEWTANEQYF. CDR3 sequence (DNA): TGTGCCAGCAGTGAGTGGACAGCTAACGAGCAGTACTTC.

The CDR3 region has the DNA TGTGCCAGTAGCCCACAGGGGGCCCCTATCTCATACAATGAGCAGTTCTTC. It specifies CASSPQGAPISYNEQFF. J is TRBJ2-1 and V is TRBV19, with 9 bases matching TRBD1. This CDR3 has 17 residues. V lost 6 bases, J lost 4 bases, and 13 bases stayed unmatched. Germline loops: CDR1 LNHDA, CDR2 SQIVND (reference sequence).

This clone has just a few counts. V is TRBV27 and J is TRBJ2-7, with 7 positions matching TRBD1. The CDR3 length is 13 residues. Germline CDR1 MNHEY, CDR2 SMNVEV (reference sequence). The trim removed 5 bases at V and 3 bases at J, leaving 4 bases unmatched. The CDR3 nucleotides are TGTGCCAGCAGTGTAGGGGGCTTCTACGAGCAGTACTTC. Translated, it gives CASSVGGFYEQYF.

CDR3 loop: CASSSYPDTNVDEQYF. The CDR3 region has the DNA TGTGCCAGCAGCTCGTACCCGGACACTAATGTAGACGAGCAGTACTTC. V usage is TRBV7-2 and J usage is TRBJ2-7, with D possibly TRBD1 on 5 matching bases. V lost 4 bases and J lost 5, with 21 bases in between. CDR1 and CDR2 (germline): SGHTA, FQGNSA. The CDR3 length is 16 residues.

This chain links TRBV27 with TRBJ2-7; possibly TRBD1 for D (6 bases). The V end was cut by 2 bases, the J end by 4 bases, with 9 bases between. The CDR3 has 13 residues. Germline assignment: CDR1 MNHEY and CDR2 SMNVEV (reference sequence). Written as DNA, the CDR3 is TGTGCCAGCAGTTTACACAGGGTATACGAGCAGTACTTC. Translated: CASSLHRVYEQYF.

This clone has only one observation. DNA of the CDR3: TGTGCCAGCAGCCCGGGACTAGCGGGAGGGGAGACCCAGTACTTC. It yields the protein CASSPGLAGGETQYF. The chain recombines TRBV7-9 with TRBJ2-5; 16 bases are a match to TRBD2. Trimming removed 5 bases from V and 5 bases from J; junction bases left unmatched: 2. This CDR3 has 15 amino acids. Germline lookup yields CDR1 SEHNR and CDR2 FQNEAQ (reference sequence).

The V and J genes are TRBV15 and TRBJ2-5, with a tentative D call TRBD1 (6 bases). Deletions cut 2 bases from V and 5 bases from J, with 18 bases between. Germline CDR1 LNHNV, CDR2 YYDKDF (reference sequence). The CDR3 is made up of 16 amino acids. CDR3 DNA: TGTGCCACCAGCAGAAACGAGGGGGAACCGAGGGAGACCCAGTACTTC. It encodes CATSRNEGEPRETQYF.

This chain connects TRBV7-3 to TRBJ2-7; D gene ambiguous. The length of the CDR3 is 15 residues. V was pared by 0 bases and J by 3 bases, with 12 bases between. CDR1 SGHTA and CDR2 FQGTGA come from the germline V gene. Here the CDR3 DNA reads TGTGCCAGCAGCTTAACGTCCGCCCCTAGCTACGAGCAGTACTTC. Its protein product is CASSLTSAPSYEQYF.

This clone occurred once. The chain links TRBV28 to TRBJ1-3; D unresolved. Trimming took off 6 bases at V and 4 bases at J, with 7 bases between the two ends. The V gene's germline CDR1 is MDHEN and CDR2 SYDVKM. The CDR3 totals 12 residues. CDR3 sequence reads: CASSFWGNTIYF. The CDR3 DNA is TGTGCCAGCAGCTTTTGGGGAAACACCATATATTTT. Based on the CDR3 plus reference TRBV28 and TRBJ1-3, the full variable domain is DVKVTQSSRYLVKRTGEKVFLECVQDMDHENMFWYRQDPGLGLRLIYFSYDVKMKEKGDIPEGYSVSREKKERFSLILESASTNQTSMYLCASSFWGNTIYFGEGSWLTVV.

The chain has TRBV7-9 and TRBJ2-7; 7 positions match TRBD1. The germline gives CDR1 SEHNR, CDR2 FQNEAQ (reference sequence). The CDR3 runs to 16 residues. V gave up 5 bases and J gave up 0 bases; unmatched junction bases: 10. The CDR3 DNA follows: TGTGCCAGCAGCCCATCGACAGGGCTCAGCTCCTACGAGCAGTACTTC. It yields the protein CASSPSTGLSSYEQYF.

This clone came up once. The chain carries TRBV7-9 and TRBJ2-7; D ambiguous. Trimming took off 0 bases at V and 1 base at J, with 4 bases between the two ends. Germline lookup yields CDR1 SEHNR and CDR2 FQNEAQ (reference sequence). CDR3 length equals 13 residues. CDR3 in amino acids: CASSLAESYEQYF. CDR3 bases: TGTGCCAGCAGCTTAGCGGAATCCTACGAGCAGTACTTC.

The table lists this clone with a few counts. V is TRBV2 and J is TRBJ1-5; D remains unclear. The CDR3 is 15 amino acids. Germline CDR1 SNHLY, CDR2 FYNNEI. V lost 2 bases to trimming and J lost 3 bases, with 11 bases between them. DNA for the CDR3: TGTGCCAGCAGTGAATTCGTTTCAGTCAATCAGCCCCAGCATTTT. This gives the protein CASSEFVSVNQPQHF. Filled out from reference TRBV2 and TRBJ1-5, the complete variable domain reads EPEVTQTPSHQVTQMGQEVILRCVPISNHLYFYWYRQILGQKVEFLVSFYNNEISEKSEIFDDQFSVERPDGSNFTLKIRSTKLEDSAMYFCASSEFVSVNQPQHFGDGTRLSIL.

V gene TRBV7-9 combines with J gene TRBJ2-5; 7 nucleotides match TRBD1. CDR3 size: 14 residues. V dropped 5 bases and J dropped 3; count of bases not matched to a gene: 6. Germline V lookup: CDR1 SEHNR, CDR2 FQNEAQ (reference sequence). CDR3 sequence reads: CASSAPGTEETQYF. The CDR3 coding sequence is TGTGCCAGCAGCGCCCCCGGGACAGAAGAGACCCAGTACTTC. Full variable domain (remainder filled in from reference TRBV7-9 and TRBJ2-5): DTGVSQNPRHKITKRGQNVTFRCDPISEHNRLYWYRQTLGQGPEFLTYFQNEAQLEKSRLLSDRFSAERPKGSFSTLEIQRTEQGDSAMYLCASSAPGTEETQYFGPGTRLLVL.

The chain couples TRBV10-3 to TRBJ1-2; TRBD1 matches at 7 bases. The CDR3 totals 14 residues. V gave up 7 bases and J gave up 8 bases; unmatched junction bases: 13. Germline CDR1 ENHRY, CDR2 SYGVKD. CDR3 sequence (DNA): TGTGCCATCAATAACGGACAGGAGGTCGTCGGCTACACCTTC. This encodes CAINNGQEVVGYTF.

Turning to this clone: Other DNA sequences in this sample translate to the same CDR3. The CDR3 protein is CASGLGDTQYF. The CDR3 DNA reads as TGTGCTAGTGGACTCGGTGATACGCAGTATTTT. The chain carries TRBV12-5 and TRBJ2-3; D remains unclear. CDR3 length equals 11 residues. CDR1 and CDR2 from the germline V gene are LGHNT and FRNRAP. V lost 6 bases and J 6 bases, leaving 7 bases between the germline ends.

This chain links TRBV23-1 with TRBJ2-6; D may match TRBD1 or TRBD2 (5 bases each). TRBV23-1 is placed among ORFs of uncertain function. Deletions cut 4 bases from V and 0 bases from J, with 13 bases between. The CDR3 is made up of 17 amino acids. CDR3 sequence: CASSRGREISGANVLTF. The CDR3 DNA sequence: TGCGCCAGCAGTCGTGGCAGGGAGATCTCTGGGGCCAACGTCCTGACTTTC.